One sample yielded the 18 T cell receptor beta chains listed below, sequenced in a study of blood T cell repertoires in COVID-19. Clones were sequenced by immunoSEQ multiplex PCR, and TCRdb holds only the in-frame ones, with some missing. Of some 88,000 clones listed, about 88% are singletons. Sequencing used peripheral blood. These receptors all come from a man in his sixties with acute or convalescent COVID-19.

The CDR3 sequence is CATSDPTSGRNEQFF. In DNA form, the CDR3 reads TGTGCCACCAGTGATCCGACTAGCGGGCGCAATGAGCAGTTCTTC. The V gene is TRBV24-1, the J gene TRBJ2-1; 10 bases are a match to TRBD2. This CDR3 region has 15 residues. Germline loops: CDR1 KGHDR, CDR2 SFDVKD. Unmatched junction bases numbered 4, after V lost 3 bases and J lost 6 bases.

The chain joins TRBV11-3 to TRBJ2-3; D is uncertain. The CDR3 has 12 amino acids. From germline, CDR1 is SGHNT and CDR2 YENEEA. The V and J ends lost 0 bases and 7 bases respectively, with 5 bases between them. The CDR3 sequence is CASSLDRNTQYF. The CDR3 DNA follows: TGTGCCAGCAGCTTAGACAGGAATACGCAGTATTTT.

The chain couples TRBV7-3 to TRBJ1-1; TRBD1 might be the D (5 bases). This CDR3 region has 15 residues. Trimming stripped 5 bases from V and 2 bases from J, with 15 bases between. CDR1 and CDR2 from the germline V gene are SGHTA and FQGTGA. The CDR3: CASSPSPGGNTEAFF. In DNA form, the CDR3 reads TGTGCCAGCAGCCCTTCCCCGGGGGGAAACACTGAAGCTTTCTTT.

V and J are TRBV2 and TRBJ2-5; perhaps TRBD2 as D (6 bases). This CDR3 has 14 residues. Trimming pared 8 bases from V and 1 base from J, leaving 14 bases between. Germline V gene sequence: CDR1 SNHLY, CDR2 FYNNEI. CDR3 nucleotides: TGTGCCAGCTCGATAGGGAGGACCCAAGAGACCCAGTACTTC. Translating it yields CASSIGRTQETQYF.

The genes are TRBV5-1 and TRBJ1-3; TRBD1 matches 7 bases. The germline V gene has CDR1 SGHRS and CDR2 YFSETQ. V lost 0 bases to trimming and J lost 4 bases; unmatched junction nucleotides: 7. The CDR3 totals 16 residues. CDR3 nucleotide sequence: TGCGCCAGCAGCTTGGCCCTAGGAGGGGGCGGAAACACCATATATTTT. Its translation is CASSLALGGGGNTIYF.

The rearrangement uses TRBV19 and TRBJ2-3, with D possibly matching TRBD2 (6 bases). The CDR3 consists of 15 residues. Trimming cost V 3 bases and J 4 bases, with 14 bases left between them. Germline CDR1 is LNHDA and CDR2 is SQIVND (reference sequence). CDR3 sequence (DNA): TGTGCCAGTAGTATCCTACTAGCTGGGGCAGATACGCAGTATTTT. Amino acids: CASSILLAGADTQYF.

This chain uses TRBV6-2 or TRBV6-3 with TRBJ2-7; D call uncertain. The CDR3 runs 15 residues. Germline V gives CDR1 MNHEY, CDR2 SVGEGT. V was clipped by 0 bases and J by 0 bases, with 9 bases between them. The CDR3 reads CASSYSSSFSYEQYF. The CDR3 nucleotides read TGTGCCAGCAGTTACTCCTCTTCTTTCTCCTACGAGCAGTACTTC.

J is TRBJ1-3 and V is TRBV11-2, with a possible D match to TRBD1 (6 bases). V lost 3 bases and J lost 0, with 18 bases in between. Germline assignment: CDR1 SGHAT and CDR2 FQNNGV. The CDR3 spans 18 residues. The CDR3 DNA reads TGTGCCAGCAGCTTGGGGGGGCGGGGATCCCTCTCTGGAAACACCATATATTTT. Its translation: CASSLGGRGSLSGNTIYF.

J is TRBJ2-5 and V is TRBV3-1 (or the pseudogene TRBV3-2); TRBD2 aligns across 7 bases. Trimming took 7 bases from V and 5 from J; bases not matched to a gene: 10. The CDR3 contains 14 residues. Germline V gene sequence: CDR1 LGHDT, CDR2 YNNKEL (reference sequence). This CDR3 reads CASTRTSGSETQYF. The CDR3, as DNA: TGTGCCAGCACCAGGACTAGTGGTTCCGAGACCCAGTACTTC.

This chain uses TRBV19 with TRBJ2-1; D is possibly TRBD2 (6 bases). Trimming removed 6 bases at V and 10 bases at J, with 10 bases between. There are 11 residues in the CDR3. CDR1 is LNHDA and CDR2 is SQIVND in the germline V gene (reference sequence). The CDR3 spells CASRGGREQFF. The DNA of the CDR3 is TGTGCCAGTAGGGGGGGACGCGAGCAGTTCTTC.

The V gene is TRBV28, the J gene TRBJ1-4, with 10 bases that match TRBD1. The germline gives CDR1 MDHEN, CDR2 SYDVKM. The CDR3 length is 15 residues. Trimming took 5 bases from V and 14 from J; bases not matched to a gene: 14. The CDR3 is CASSQPGQGSFRLFF. CDR3 bases: TGTGCCAGCAGTCAGCCGGGACAGGGGAGCTTTAGGCTGTTTTTT.

The chain recombines TRBV19 with TRBJ1-5; tentative D call: TRBD1 (5 bases). The CDR3 spans 13 residues. V was pared by 10 bases and J by 6 bases, with 16 bases between. Germline values: CDR1 LNHDA, CDR2 SQIVND (reference sequence). CDR3 sequence (DNA): TGTGCCAAGACAGCCCTCGAACGTCAGCCCCAGCATTTT. Translating it yields CAKTALERQPQHF.

The rearrangement uses TRBV19 and TRBJ1-3, with unresolved D. The germline V gene has CDR1 LNHDA and CDR2 SQIVND (reference sequence). CDR3 length: 14 residues. V lost 6 bases to trimming and J lost 6 bases, with 15 bases between them. CDR3 bases: TGTGCCAGTAGCCTAGACGGACTTCTAAACACCATATATTTT. The encoded protein is CASSLDGLLNTIYF.

The chain employs TRBV6-5 and TRBJ2-1, with a possible D match to TRBD2 (5 bases). CDR1 is MNHEY, CDR2 SVGAGI, per germline. V shed 10 bases and J shed 4 bases, with 17 bases lying between them. The CDR3 is 14 amino acids. CDR3 coding DNA: TGTGCCATCCAGAGGACCGGGGAATACAATGAGCAGTTCTTC. This gives the protein CAIQRTGEYNEQFF.

Here the CDR3 DNA reads TGTGCCAGCAGCCGGGACTTGAGCTCCTACGAGCAGTACTTC. Residues: CASSRDLSSYEQYF. V is TRBV5-4 and J is TRBJ2-7; maybe TRBD2 (6 bases). The CDR3 has 14 amino acids. CDR1 and CDR2 (germline): SGHNT, YYREEE (reference sequence). The V end lost 4 bases, the J end lost 0 bases, and 11 bases lay between the germline ends.

The chain uses TRBV4-3 and TRBJ1-4, with TRBD1 matching 9 bases. After removal of 0 bases from V and 7 bases from J, the junction contained 9 bases not matched to a gene. Germline values: CDR1 LGHNA, CDR2 YSLEER. The CDR3 extends over 17 amino acids. The CDR3 DNA reads as TGCGCCAGCAGCCAAGATCTTAGGGACAGGGAGATTGAAAAACTGTTTTTT. This gives the protein CASSQDLRDREIEKLFF.

Notes on this clone: Sequence at one end of the junction differs from germline and may be a read error. The genes are TRBV7-9 and TRBJ1-1, with 7 bases lining up with TRBD1. From germline, CDR1 is SEHNR and CDR2 FQNEAQ (reference sequence). The CDR3 has 12 residues. CDR3 sequence: CASSLVGQPPLF. CDR3 DNA: TGTGCCAGCAGCTTAGTGGGACAGCCGCCTCTCTTT. The whole variable domain, remainder taken from reference TRBV7-9 and TRBJ1-1, is DTGVSQNPRHKITKRGQNVTFRCDPISEHNRLYWYRQTLGQGPEFLTYFQNEAQLEKSRLLSDRFSAERPKGSFSTLEIQRTEQGDSAMYLCASSLVGQPPLFGQGTRLTVV.

This clone has a handful of counts. The chain links TRBV2 to TRBJ1-2, with D tentatively TRBD1 (6 bases). This CDR3 has 14 residues. The germline V gene has CDR1 SNHLY and CDR2 FYNNEI. Trimming pared 7 bases from V and 2 bases from J, leaving 14 bases between. The CDR3 spells CASKRTVLNYGYTF. The CDR3 DNA reads TGTGCCAGCAAGAGGACAGTCCTAAACTATGGCTACACCTTC.